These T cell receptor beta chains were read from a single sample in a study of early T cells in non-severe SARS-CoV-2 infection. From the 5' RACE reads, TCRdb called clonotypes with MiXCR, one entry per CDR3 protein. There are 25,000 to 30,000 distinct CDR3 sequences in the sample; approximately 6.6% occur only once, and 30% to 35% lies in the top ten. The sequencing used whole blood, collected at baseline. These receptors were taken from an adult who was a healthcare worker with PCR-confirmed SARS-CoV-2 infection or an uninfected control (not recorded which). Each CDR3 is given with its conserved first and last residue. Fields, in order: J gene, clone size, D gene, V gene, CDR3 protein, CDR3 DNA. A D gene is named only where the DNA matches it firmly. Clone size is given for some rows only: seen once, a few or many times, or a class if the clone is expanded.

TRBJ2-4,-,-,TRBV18,CASSPLSVRNIQYF,TGTGCCAGCTCACCACTCTCTGTCCGAAACATTCAGTACTTC
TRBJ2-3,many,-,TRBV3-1,CASSQDLDTQYF,TGTGCCAGCAGCCAAGATTTAGATACGCAGTATTTT
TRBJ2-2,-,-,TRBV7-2,CASSINTNTGELFF,TGTGCCAGCAGCATCAACACGAACACCGGGGAGCTGTTTTTT
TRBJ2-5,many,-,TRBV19,CASSIAGETQYF,TGTGCCAGTAGTATTGCCGGGGAGACCCAGTACTTC
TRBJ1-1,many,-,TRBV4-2,CASSPSGESSEAFF,TGTGCCAGCAGCCCGAGCGGAGAGTCGAGTGAAGCTTTCTTT
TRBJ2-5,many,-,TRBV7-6,CASSLVRAETQYF,TGTGCCAGCAGCTTAGTCAGGGCAGAGACCCAGTACTTC
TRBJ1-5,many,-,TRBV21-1,CASSDGTARKAQHF,TGTGCCAGCAGCGACGGGACAGCTCGCAAGGCCCAGCATTTT
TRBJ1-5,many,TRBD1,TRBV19,CASSGTVNSNQPQHF,TGTGCCAGTAGCGGGACAGTTAATAGCAATCAGCCCCAGCATTTT
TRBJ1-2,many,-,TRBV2,CASSEVPSLEGYTF,TGTGCCAGCAGTGAAGTGCCCTCCCTTGAGGGCTACACCTTC
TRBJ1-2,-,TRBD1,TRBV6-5,CASSPGQGRYTF,TGTGCCAGCAGTCCAGGACAGGGACGCTACACCTTC
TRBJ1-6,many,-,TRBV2,CASSERGQSLDSPLHF,TGTGCCAGCAGTGAACGGGGGCAGAGCCTAGATTCACCCCTCCACTTT
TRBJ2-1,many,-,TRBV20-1,CSARGARSSYNEQFF,TGCAGTGCTAGAGGGGCGAGGAGCTCCTACAATGAGCAGTTCTTC
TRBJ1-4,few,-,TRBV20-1,CSTRRGADEKLFF,TGCAGTACAAGGAGGGGGGCGGATGAAAAACTGTTTTTT
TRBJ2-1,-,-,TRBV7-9,CASSYSTSSNEQFF,TGTGCCAGCAGCTATAGCACCTCGAGCAATGAGCAGTTCTTC
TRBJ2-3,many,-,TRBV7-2,CASPRPGDTQYF,TGTGCCAGCCCCCGCCCCGGGGATACGCAGTATTTT
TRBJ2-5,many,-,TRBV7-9,CASSLWAIRTETQYF,TGTGCCAGCAGCTTATGGGCGATCAGGACGGAGACCCAGTACTTC
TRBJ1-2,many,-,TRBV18,CASSPIKDGIGYGYTF,TGTGCCAGCTCACCAATTAAAGACGGGATAGGCTATGGCTACACCTTC
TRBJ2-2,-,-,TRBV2,CASSGRQVLPLNTGELFF,TGTGCCAGCAGCGGGAGACAGGTCCTCCCCCTGAACACCGGGGAGCTGTTTTTT
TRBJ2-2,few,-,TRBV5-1,CASSLAIGAANTGELFF,TGCGCCAGCAGCTTGGCCATTGGGGCCGCGAACACCGGGGAGCTGTTTTTT
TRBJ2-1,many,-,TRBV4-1,CASSQDRAGSNEQFF,TGCGCCAGCAGCCAAGACCGCGCAGGGTCGAATGAGCAGTTCTTC
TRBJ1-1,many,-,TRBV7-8,CASSLWTENTEAFF,TGTGCCAGCAGCCTGTGGACAGAGAACACTGAAGCTTTCTTT
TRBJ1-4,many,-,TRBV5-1,CASSLEGTNEKLFF,TGCGCCAGCAGCTTGGAAGGCACTAATGAAAAACTGTTTTTT
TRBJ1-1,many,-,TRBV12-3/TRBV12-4,CASSATGSTEAFF,TGTGCCAGCAGTGCCACAGGGAGCACTGAAGCTTTCTTT
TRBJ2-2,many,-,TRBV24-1,CATSRGQNTGELFF,TGTGCCACCAGCAGGGGACAGAACACCGGGGAGCTGTTTTTT
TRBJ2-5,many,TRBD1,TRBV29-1,CSVGRDRVQETQYF,TGCAGCGTTGGGAGGGACAGGGTCCAAGAGACCCAGTACTTC
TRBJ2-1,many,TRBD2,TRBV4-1,CASSQMGRGTSGKNEQFF,TGCGCCAGCAGCCAGATGGGGAGGGGGACTAGCGGGAAAAATGAGCAGTTCTTC
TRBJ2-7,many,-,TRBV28,CASSSPEGRGVYEQYF,TGTGCCAGCAGTTCCCCGGAGGGACGGGGAGTCTACGAGCAGTACTTC
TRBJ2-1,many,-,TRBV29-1,CSVASARYNEQFF,TGCAGCGTGGCTAGCGCCCGGTACAATGAGCAGTTCTTC
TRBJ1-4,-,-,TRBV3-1,CASSQGFQQQNEKLFF,TGTGCCAGCAGCCAAGGCTTTCAGCAACAGAATGAAAAACTGTTTTTT
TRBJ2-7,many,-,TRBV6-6,CASSYNLQGYEQYF,TGTGCCAGCAGTTACAACCTACAGGGCTACGAGCAGTACTTC
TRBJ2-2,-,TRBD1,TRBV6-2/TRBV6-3,CASRPTGGLFTGELFF,TGTGCCAGCAGGCCCACAGGGGGCCTATTCACCGGGGAGCTGTTTTTT
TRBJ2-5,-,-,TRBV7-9,CASSLQGLVETQYF,TGTGCCAGCAGCCTGCAGGGGCTGGTGGAGACCCAGTACTTC
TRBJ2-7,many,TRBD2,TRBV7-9,CASSTSGSTYEQYF,TGTGCCAGCAGCACTAGCGGGAGTACTTACGAGCAGTACTTC
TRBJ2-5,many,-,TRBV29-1,CSVDPGMASGTQYF,TGCAGCGTTGATCCAGGCATGGCCTCTGGGACCCAGTACTTC
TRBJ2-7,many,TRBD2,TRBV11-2,CASSLATSGSRYEQYF,TGTGCCAGCAGCTTAGCCACTAGCGGGAGTCGGTACGAGCAGTACTTC